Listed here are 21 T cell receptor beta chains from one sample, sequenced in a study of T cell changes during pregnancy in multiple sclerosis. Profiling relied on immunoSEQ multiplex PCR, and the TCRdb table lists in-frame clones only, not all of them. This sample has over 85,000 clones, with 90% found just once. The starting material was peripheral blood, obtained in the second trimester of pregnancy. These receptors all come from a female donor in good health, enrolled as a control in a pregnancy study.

CDR3 bases: TGTGCCAGCAGCTCACAGGGGCGAGGGGAGACCCAGTACTTC. It is translated as CASSSQGRGETQYF. V gene TRBV5-6 combines with J gene TRBJ2-5, with TRBD1 matching 7 bases. The CDR3 is 14 residues long. In germline, CDR1 is SGHDT, CDR2 YYEEEE. V dropped 3 bases and J dropped 5; count of bases not matched to a gene: 7.

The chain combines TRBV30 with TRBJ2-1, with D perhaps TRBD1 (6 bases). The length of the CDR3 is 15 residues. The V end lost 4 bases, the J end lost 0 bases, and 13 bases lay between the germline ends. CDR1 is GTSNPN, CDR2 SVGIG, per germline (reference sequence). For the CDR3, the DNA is TGTGCCTGGAAAGACAGGAGAAGCTCCTACAATGAGCAGTTCTTC. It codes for CAWKDRRSSYNEQFF. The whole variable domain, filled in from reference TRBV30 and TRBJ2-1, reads SQTIHQWPATLVQPVGSPLSLECTVEGTSNPNLYWYRQAAGRGLQLLFYSVGIGQISSEVPQNLSASRPQDRQFILSSKKLLLSDSGFYLCAWKDRRSSYNEQFFGPGTRLTVL.

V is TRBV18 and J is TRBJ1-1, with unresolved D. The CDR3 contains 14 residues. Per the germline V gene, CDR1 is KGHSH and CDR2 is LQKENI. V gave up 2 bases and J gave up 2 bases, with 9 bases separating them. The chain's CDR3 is CASSPIRTNTEAFF. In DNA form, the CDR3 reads TGTGCCAGCTCACCAATACGGACTAACACTGAAGCTTTCTTT.

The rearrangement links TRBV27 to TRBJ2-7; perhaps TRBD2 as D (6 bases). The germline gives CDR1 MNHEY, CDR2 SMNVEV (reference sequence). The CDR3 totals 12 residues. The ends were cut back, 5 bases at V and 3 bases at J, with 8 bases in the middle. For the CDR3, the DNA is TGTGCCAGCAGTCCGGACTACTACGAGCAGTACTTC. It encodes CASSPDYYEQYF.

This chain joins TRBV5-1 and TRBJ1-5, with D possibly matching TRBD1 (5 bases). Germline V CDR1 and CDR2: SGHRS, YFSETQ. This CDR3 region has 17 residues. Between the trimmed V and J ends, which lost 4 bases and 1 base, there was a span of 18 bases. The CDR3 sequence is CASSPRGTDTSNQPQHF. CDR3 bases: TGCGCCAGCAGCCCGCGGGGGACGGACACCAGCAATCAGCCCCAGCATTTT. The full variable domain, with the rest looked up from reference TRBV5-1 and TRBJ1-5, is KAGVTQTPRYLIKTRGQQVTLSCSPISGHRSVSWYQQTPGQGLQFLFEYFSETQRNKGNFPGRFSGRQFSNSRSEMNVSTLELGDSALYLCASSPRGTDTSNQPQHFGDGTRLSIL.

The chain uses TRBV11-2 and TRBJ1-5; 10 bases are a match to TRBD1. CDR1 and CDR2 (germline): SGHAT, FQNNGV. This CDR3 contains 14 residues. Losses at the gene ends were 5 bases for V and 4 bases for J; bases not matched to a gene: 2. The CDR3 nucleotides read TGTGCCAGCAGCCGGACAGGGGGTAATCAGCCCCAGCATTTT. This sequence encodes CASSRTGGNQPQHF.

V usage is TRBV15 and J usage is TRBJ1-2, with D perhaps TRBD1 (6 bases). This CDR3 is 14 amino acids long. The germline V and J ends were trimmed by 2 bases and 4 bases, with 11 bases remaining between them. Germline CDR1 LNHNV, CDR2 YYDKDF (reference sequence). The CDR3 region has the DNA TGTGCCACCAGCAGATCAGGGGTGGGCTATGGCTACACCTTC. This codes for CATSRSGVGYGYTF.

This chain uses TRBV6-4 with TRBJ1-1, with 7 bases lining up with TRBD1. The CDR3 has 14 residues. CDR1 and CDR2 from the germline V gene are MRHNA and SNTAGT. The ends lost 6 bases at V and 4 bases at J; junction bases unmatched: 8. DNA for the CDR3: TGTGCCAGCAGCCCCTCGCAGGGGGGCACTGAAGCTTTCTTT. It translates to CASSPSQGGTEAFF.

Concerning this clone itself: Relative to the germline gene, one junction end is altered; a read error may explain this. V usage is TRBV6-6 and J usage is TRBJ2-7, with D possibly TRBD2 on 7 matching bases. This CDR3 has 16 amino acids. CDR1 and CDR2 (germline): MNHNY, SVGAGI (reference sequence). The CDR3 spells CASSPRTRRGALEQNF. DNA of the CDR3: TGTGCCAGCAGTCCCCGAACCAGACGGGGGGCATTAGAGCAGAACTTC.

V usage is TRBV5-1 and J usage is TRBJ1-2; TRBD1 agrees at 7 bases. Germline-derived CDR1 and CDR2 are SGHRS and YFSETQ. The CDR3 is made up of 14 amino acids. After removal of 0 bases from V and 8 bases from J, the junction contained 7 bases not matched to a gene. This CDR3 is CASSLARGPEGYTF. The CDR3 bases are TGCGCCAGCAGCTTGGCAAGGGGGCCTGAAGGCTACACCTTC.

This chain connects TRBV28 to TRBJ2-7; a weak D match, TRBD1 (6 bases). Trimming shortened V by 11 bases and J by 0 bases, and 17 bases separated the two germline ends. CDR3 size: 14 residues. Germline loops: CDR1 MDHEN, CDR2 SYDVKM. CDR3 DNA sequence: TGTGCCTCCAAGACGGACAGCCTCTCCTACGAGCAGTACTTC. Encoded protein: CASKTDSLSYEQYF. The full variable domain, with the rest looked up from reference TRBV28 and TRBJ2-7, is DVKVTQSSRYLVKRTGEKVFLECVQDMDHENMFWYRQDPGLGLRLIYFSYDVKMKEKGDIPEGYSVSREKKERFSLILESASTNQTSMYLCASKTDSLSYEQYFGPGTRLTVT.

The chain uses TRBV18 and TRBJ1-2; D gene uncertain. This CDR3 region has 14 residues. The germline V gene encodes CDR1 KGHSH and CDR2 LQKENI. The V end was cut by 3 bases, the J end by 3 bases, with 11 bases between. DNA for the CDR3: TGTGCCAGCTCACCCCAGGCAGGTCACTATGGCTACACCTTC. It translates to CASSPQAGHYGYTF.

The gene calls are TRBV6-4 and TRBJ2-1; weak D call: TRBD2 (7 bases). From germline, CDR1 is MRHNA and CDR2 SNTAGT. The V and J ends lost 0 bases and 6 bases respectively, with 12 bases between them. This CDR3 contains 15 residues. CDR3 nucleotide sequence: TGTGCCAGCAGTGACTCGTGGGGGGGCGTCAATGAGCAGTTCTTC. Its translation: CASSDSWGGVNEQFF.

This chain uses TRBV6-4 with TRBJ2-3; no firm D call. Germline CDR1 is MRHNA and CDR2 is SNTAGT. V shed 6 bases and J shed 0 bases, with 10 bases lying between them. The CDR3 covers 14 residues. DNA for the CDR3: TGTGCCAGCAGGGCTAAGACTAGCACAGATACGCAGTATTTT. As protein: CASRAKTSTDTQYF.

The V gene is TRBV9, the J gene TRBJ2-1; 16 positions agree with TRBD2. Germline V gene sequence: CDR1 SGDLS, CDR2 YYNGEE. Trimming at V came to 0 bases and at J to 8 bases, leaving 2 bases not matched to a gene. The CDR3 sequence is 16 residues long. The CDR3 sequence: CASSVGGTSGRDEQFF. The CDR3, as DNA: TGTGCCAGCAGCGTAGGGGGGACTAGCGGGAGGGATGAGCAGTTCTTC.

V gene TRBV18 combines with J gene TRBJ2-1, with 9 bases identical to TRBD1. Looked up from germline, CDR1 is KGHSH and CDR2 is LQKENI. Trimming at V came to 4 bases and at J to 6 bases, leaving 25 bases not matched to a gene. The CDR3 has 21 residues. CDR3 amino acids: CASSQIKKPTGGNSKFNEQFF. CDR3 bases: TGTGCCAGCTCACAGATAAAAAAACCGACAGGGGGGAATTCCAAATTCAATGAGCAGTTCTTC.

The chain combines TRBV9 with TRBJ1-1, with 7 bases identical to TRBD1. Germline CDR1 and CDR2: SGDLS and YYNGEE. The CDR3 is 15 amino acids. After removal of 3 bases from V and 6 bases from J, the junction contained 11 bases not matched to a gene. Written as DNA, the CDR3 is TGTGCCAGCAGCGGCGACAGGGACGGTGCCGCTGAAGCTTTCTTT. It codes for CASSGDRDGAAEAFF.

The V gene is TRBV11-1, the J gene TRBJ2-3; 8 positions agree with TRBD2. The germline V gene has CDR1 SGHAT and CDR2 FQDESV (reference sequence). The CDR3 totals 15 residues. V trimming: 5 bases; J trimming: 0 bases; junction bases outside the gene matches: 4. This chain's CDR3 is CASSPRLASTDTQYF. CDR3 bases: TGTGCCAGCAGCCCCCGACTAGCGAGCACAGATACGCAGTATTTT.

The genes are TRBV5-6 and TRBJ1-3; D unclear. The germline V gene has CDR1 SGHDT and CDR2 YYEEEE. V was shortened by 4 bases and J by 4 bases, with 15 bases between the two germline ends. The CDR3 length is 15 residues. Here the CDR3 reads CASSLEGLLGNTIYF. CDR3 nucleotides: TGTGCCAGCAGCCTAGAAGGACTTCTAGGAAACACCATATATTTT.

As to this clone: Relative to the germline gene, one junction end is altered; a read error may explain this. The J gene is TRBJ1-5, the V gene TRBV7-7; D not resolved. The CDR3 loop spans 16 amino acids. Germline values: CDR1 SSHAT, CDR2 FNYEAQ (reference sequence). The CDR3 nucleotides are TGTGCTAGCAGCTTATATTCAGGAGGCTTGGGGCAGCCCCAGCATTTT. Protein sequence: CASSLYSGGLGQPQHF.

CDR3 region: CASSSPGSSNEKLFF. Here the CDR3 DNA reads TGTGCCAGTAGCTCCCCAGGGTCATCTAATGAAAAACTGTTTTTT. The chain has TRBV19 and TRBJ1-4, with D tentatively TRBD1 (5 bases). The CDR3 totals 15 residues. V was pared by 6 bases and J by 3 bases, with 14 bases between. Germline assignment: CDR1 LNHDA and CDR2 SQIVND (reference sequence).